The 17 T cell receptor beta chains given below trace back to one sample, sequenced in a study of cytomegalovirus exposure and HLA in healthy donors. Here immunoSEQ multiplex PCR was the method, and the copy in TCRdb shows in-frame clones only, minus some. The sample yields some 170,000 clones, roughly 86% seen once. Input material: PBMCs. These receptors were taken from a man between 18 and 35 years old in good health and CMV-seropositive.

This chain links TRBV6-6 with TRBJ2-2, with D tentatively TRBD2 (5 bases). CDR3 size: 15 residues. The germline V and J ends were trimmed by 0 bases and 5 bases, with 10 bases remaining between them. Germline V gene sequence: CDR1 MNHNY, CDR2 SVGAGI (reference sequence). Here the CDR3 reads CASSYSASGTGELFF. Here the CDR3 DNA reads TGTGCCAGCAGTTACTCGGCTTCGGGGACCGGGGAGCTGTTTTTT.

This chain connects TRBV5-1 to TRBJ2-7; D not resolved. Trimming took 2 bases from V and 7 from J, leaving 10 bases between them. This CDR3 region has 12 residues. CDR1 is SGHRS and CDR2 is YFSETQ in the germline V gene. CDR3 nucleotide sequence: TGCGCCAGCAGCTTTCCGTCGGGTGAGCAGTACTTC. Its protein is CASSFPSGEQYF.

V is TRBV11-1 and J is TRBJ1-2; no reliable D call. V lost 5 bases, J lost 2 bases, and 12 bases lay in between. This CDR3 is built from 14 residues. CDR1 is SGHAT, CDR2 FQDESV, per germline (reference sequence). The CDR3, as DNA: TGTGCCAGCAGCCCTCTTGGAGAGAACTATGGCTACACCTTC. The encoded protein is CASSPLGENYGYTF. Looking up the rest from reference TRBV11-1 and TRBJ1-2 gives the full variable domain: EAEVAQSPRYKITEKSQAVAFWCDPISGHATLYWYRQILGQGPELLVQFQDESVVDDSQLPKDRFSAERLKGVDSTLKIQPAELGDSAMYLCASSPLGENYGYTFGSGTRLTVV.

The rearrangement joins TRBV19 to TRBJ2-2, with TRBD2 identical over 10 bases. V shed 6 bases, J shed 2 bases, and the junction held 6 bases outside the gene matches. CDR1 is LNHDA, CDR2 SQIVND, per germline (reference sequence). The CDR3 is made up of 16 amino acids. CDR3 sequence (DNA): TGTGCCAGTAGATTAGCGGGAGGATCTAACACCGGGGAGCTGTTTTTT. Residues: CASRLAGGSNTGELFF. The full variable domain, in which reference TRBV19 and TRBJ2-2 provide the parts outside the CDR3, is DGGITQSPKYLFRKEGQNVTLSCEQNLNHDAMYWYRQDPGQGLRLIYYSQIVNDFQKGDIAEGYSVSREKKESFPLTVTSAQKNPTAFYLCASRLAGGSNTGELFFGEGSRLTVL.

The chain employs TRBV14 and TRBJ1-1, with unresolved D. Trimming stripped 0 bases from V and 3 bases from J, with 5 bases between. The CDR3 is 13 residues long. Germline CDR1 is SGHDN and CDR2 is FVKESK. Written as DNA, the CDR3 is TGTGCCAGCAGCCAAGATACGGACACTGAAGCTTTCTTT. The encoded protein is CASSQDTDTEAFF.

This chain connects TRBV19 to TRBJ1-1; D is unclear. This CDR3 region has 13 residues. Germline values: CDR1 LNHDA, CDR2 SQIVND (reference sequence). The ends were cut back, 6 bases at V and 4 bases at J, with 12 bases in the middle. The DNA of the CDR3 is TGTGCCAGTAGAGATTACGGAGGCACTGAAGCTTTCTTT. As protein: CASRDYGGTEAFF. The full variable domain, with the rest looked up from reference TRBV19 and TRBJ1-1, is DGGITQSPKYLFRKEGQNVTLSCEQNLNHDAMYWYRQDPGQGLRLIYYSQIVNDFQKGDIAEGYSVSREKKESFPLTVTSAQKNPTAFYLCASRDYGGTEAFFGQGTRLTVV.

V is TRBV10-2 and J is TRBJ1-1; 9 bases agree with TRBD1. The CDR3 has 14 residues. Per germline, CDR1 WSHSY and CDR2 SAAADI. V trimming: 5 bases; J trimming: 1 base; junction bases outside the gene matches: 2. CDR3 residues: CASSLDRGNTEAFF. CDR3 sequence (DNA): TGCGCCAGCAGTCTGGACAGGGGGAACACTGAAGCTTTCTTT.

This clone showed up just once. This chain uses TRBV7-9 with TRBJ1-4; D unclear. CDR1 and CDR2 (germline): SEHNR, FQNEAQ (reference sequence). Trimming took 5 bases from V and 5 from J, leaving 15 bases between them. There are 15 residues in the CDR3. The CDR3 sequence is CASSLEDGYNEKLFF. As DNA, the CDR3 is TGTGCCAGCAGCCTGGAGGACGGTTACAATGAAAAACTGTTTTTT.

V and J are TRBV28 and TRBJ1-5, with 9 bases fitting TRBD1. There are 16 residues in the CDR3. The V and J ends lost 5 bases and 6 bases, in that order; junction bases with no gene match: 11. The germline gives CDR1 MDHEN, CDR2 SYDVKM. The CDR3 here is CASSTPSTGGGQPQHF. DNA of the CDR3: TGTGCCAGCAGTACCCCGTCCACAGGGGGCGGTCAGCCCCAGCATTTT.

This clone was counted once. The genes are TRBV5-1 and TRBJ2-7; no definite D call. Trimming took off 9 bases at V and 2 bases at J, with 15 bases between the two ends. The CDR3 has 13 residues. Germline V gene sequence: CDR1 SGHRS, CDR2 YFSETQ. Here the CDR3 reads CATAFSTAYEQYF. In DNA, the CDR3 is TGCGCCACCGCTTTCTCTACAGCCTACGAGCAGTACTTC.

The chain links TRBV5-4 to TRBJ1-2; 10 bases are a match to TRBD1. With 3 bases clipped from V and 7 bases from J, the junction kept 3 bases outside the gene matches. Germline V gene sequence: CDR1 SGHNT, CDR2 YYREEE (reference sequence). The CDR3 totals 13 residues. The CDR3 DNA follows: TGTGCCAGCAGCTGGACAGGGGGGGGTGGCTACACCTTC. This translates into CASSWTGGGGYTF.

The CDR3 spells CASSATGGIDEQYF. The CDR3 DNA sequence: TGTGCCAGCAGTGCGACCGGCGGAATTGACGAGCAGTACTTC. The rearrangement joins TRBV6-5 to TRBJ2-7; D not certain. The CDR3 has 14 residues. V shed 5 bases and J shed 5 bases, with 16 bases lying between them. Germline V CDR1 and CDR2: MNHEY, SVGAGI.

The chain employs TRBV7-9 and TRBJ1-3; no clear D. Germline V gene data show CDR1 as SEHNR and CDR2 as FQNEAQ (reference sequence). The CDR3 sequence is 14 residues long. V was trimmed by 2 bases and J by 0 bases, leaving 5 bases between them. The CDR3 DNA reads TGTGCCAGCAGCTTAAGCCCCTCTGGAAACACCATATATTTT. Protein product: CASSLSPSGNTIYF.

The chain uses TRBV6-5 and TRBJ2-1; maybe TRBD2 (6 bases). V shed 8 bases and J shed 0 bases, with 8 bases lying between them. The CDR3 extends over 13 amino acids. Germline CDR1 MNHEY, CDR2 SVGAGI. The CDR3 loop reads CASRLDSYNEQFF. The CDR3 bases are TGTGCCAGCCGACTAGACTCCTACAATGAGCAGTTCTTC.

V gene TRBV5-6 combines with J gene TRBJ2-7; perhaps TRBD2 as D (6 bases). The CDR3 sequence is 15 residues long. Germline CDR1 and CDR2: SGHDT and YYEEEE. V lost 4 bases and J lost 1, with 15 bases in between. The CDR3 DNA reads TGTGCCAGCAGCAGGAGGGGTTTAGGGTCCTACGAGCAGTACTTC. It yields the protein CASSRRGLGSYEQYF.

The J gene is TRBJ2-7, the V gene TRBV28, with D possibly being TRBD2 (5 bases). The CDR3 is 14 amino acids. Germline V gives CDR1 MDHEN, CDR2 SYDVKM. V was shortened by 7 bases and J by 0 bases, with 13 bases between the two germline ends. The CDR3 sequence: CASIKTGSSYEQYF. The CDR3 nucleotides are TGTGCCAGCATTAAGACGGGGAGCTCCTACGAGCAGTACTTC.

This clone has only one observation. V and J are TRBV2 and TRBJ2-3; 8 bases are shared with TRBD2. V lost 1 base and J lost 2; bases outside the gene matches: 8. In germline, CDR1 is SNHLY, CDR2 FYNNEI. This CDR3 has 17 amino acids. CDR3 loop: CASSEEGGRTYTDTQYF. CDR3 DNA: TGTGCCAGCAGTGAAGAGGGCGGGAGGACCTACACAGATACGCAGTATTTT.